This passage covers 20 T cell receptor beta chains from one sample sequenced in a study of T cell changes during pregnancy in multiple sclerosis. The protocol was immunoSEQ multiplex PCR, while the TCRdb copy is restricted to in-frame clones and leaves out a portion. The sample has around 96,000 clones; over 80% are singletons. Specimen: peripheral blood, collected in the first trimester of pregnancy. These receptor sequences come from a female donor with multiple sclerosis, enrolled in a pregnancy study.

The chain carries TRBV7-3 and TRBJ1-4; D is uncertain. In germline, CDR1 is SGHTA, CDR2 FQGTGA. Trimming shortened V by 2 bases and J by 0 bases, and 7 bases separated the two germline ends. The CDR3 sequence is 15 residues long. The CDR3 spells CASSLSRATNEKLFF. CDR3 bases: TGTGCCAGCAGCTTATCCCGGGCAACTAATGAAAAACTGTTTTTT.

The CDR3 is CASTGGNQPQHF. The CDR3 bases are TGTGCCAGCACGGGGGGAAATCAGCCCCAGCATTTT. The rearrangement links TRBV25-1 to TRBJ1-5; D perhaps matches TRBD1 (5 bases). The CDR3 is 12 amino acids. Looked up from germline, CDR1 is MGHDK and CDR2 is SYGVNS. V was cut by 7 bases and J by 4 bases, with 8 bases left in between.

The J gene is TRBJ2-1, the V gene TRBV4-2; D may be TRBD2 (6 bases). The CDR3 totals 16 residues. Trimming pared 0 bases from V and 2 bases from J, leaving 11 bases between. The germline V gene encodes CDR1 LGHNA and CDR2 YNFKEQ. The CDR3 coding sequence is TGTGCCAGCAGCCAAGACGGCGGGGCCGCCTACAATGAGCAGTTCTTC. Protein sequence: CASSQDGGAAYNEQFF.

In this sample, this clone turned up once. This chain links TRBV10-3 with TRBJ2-2; D is ambiguous. This CDR3 region has 14 residues. Looked up from germline, CDR1 is ENHRY and CDR2 is SYGVKD. Trimming removed 8 bases from V and 1 base from J, with 11 bases in between. In nucleotides, the CDR3 is TGTGCCATCTCTCTATCGCTGAACACCGGGGAGCTGTTTTTT. It translates to CAISLSLNTGELFF.

This chain joins TRBV10-3 and TRBJ1-4, with TRBD1 identical over 7 bases. The junction had 8 bases not matched to a gene; V was cut back by 2 bases and J by 8 bases. From germline, CDR1 is ENHRY and CDR2 SYGVKD. The CDR3 has 15 amino acids. CDR3 loop: CAISEGDRADEKLFF. CDR3 nucleotides: TGTGCCATCAGTGAGGGAGACAGGGCTGACGAAAAACTGTTTTTT.

The rearrangement uses TRBV2 and TRBJ2-5, with D hard to call. The CDR3 runs 16 residues. CDR1 and CDR2 from the germline V gene are SNHLY and FYNNEI. The V end was cut by 2 bases, the J end by 9 bases, with 22 bases between. CDR3 sequence (DNA): TGTGCCAGCAGTGAATTCTTATCAGGCGCGAGATGGGCCCAGTACTTC. Its translation is CASSEFLSGARWAQYF.

This sequence joins TRBV2 and TRBJ1-5; 9 nucleotides align to TRBD1. The CDR3 is made up of 13 amino acids. From germline, CDR1 is SNHLY and CDR2 FYNNEI. V dropped 3 bases and J dropped 6; count of bases not matched to a gene: 0. This chain's CDR3 is CASSEDRGQPQHF. The CDR3 nucleotides are TGTGCCAGCAGTGAGGACAGGGGTCAGCCCCAGCATTTT.

This rearrangement joins TRBV5-1 to TRBJ1-5; weak D call: TRBD1 (5 bases). Germline values: CDR1 SGHRS, CDR2 YFSETQ. V was clipped by 4 bases and J by 1 base, with 9 bases between them. The CDR3 contains 14 residues. The CDR3 coding sequence is TGCGCCAGCAGCGCCGGGGGGAGCAATCAGCCCCAGCATTTT. This encodes CASSAGGSNQPQHF.

The rearrangement joins TRBV29-1 to TRBJ1-1; TRBD1 matches at 8 bases. Germline loops: CDR1 SQVTM, CDR2 ANQGSEA. CDR3 length: 12 amino acids. V gave up 8 bases and J gave up 7 bases; unmatched junction bases: 9. CDR3 bases: TGCAGCACTCACCCAGGGGGCCATGAAGCTTTCTTT. This codes for CSTHPGGHEAFF. Full variable domain (outside the CDR3, taken from reference TRBV29-1 and TRBJ1-1): SAVISQKPSRDICQRGTSLTIQCQVDSQVTMMFWYRQQPGQSLTLIATANQGSEATYESGFVIDKFPISRPNLTFSTLTVSNMSPEDSSIYLCSTHPGGHEAFFGQGTRLTVV.

The chain is built from TRBV6-1 and TRBJ2-7; D unresolved. Germline CDR1 and CDR2: MNHNS and SASEGT. Deletions cut 7 bases from V and 1 base from J, with 14 bases between. CDR3 length: 14 amino acids. The CDR3 is CASISQVPSYEQYF. CDR3 bases: TGTGCCAGCATATCGCAGGTCCCGTCCTACGAGCAGTACTTC.

The rearrangement links TRBV10-3 to TRBJ1-2; TRBD1 aligns across 10 bases. V was pared by 4 bases and J by 7 bases, with 6 bases of the junction left unmatched. Germline CDR1 ENHRY, CDR2 SYGVKD. The CDR3 has 14 amino acids. The CDR3 DNA sequence: TGTGCCATCAGTGGGCCCCGGGACAGGGGTGGCTACACCTTC. It yields the protein CAISGPRDRGGYTF.

In this sample, this clone turned up a few times. The V and J genes are TRBV7-2 and TRBJ2-7; 8 bases agree with TRBD2. Germline V lookup: CDR1 SGHTA, CDR2 FQGNSA. The CDR3 has 16 amino acids. V shed 0 bases and J 3 bases; nucleotides not matched to a gene: 7. CDR3 DNA sequence: TGTGCCAGCAGCTTAGCGGCGACGGGGGGGCTCTACGAGCAGTACTTC. Amino acid sequence: CASSLAATGGLYEQYF.

The genes are TRBV25-1 and TRBJ1-3; D uncertain. The CDR3 consists of 14 residues. Trimming left V 3 bases short and J 0 bases short, with 6 bases between. Germline V gives CDR1 MGHDK, CDR2 SYGVNS. The DNA of the CDR3 is TGTGCCAGCAGTGACCCCAGCTCTGGAAACACCATATATTTT. Translated, it gives CASSDPSSGNTIYF. The variable domain in full, with the rest retrieved from reference TRBV25-1 and TRBJ1-3, is EADIYQTPRYLVIGTGKKITLECSQTMGHDKMYWYQQDPGMELHLIHYSYGVNSTEKGDLSSESTVSRIRTEHFPLTLESARPSHTSQYLCASSDPSSGNTIYFGEGSWLTVV.

J is TRBJ2-1 and V is TRBV6-5; D ambiguous. Per the germline V gene, CDR1 is MNHEY and CDR2 is SVGAGI. The germline V and J ends were trimmed by 6 bases and 0 bases, with 12 bases remaining between them. The CDR3 is 15 residues long. CDR3 sequence reads: CASRSTESSYNEQFF. For the CDR3, the DNA is TGTGCCAGCAGGTCAACAGAGAGCTCCTACAATGAGCAGTTCTTC.

This chain connects TRBV29-1 to TRBJ2-7; D remains unclear. The CDR3 runs to 13 residues. The germline V and J ends were trimmed by 3 bases and 0 bases, with 9 bases remaining between them. CDR1 and CDR2 from the germline V gene are SQVTM and ANQGSEA. CDR3 nucleotides: TGCAGCGTTGAGGTTGAGAGCTCCTACGAGCAGTACTTC. Translated, it gives CSVEVESSYEQYF.

The chain combines TRBV2 with TRBJ1-2; D might be TRBD1 (5 bases). V was clipped by 4 bases and J by 0 bases, with 12 bases between them. This CDR3 is built from 15 residues. In germline, CDR1 is SNHLY, CDR2 FYNNEI. In DNA form, the CDR3 reads TGTGCCAGCAGTGGCTACTTGACAGCTAACTATGGCTACACCTTC. It translates to CASSGYLTANYGYTF.

CDR3 DNA sequence: TGTGCCAGCAGTTCTGAGGGGGCCTATTATAATTCACCCCTCCACTTT. Translating it yields CASSSEGAYYNSPLHF. The chain uses TRBV6-5 and TRBJ1-6, with TRBD1 matching 7 bases. CDR1 and CDR2 from the germline V gene are MNHEY and SVGAGI. The J segment lost 4 bases and the V segment lost 4 bases, leaving 7 bases of the junction unmatched. The CDR3 spans 16 residues.

The J gene is TRBJ1-5, the V gene TRBV6-1, with 7 bases fitting TRBD1. The CDR3 has 15 residues. With 2 bases clipped from V and 3 bases from J, the junction kept 4 bases outside the gene matches. Per the germline V gene, CDR1 is MNHNS and CDR2 is SASEGT. CDR3 bases: TGTGCCAGCAGTGAATCCAGGGGGAACAATCAGCCCCAGCATTTT. Its translation is CASSESRGNNQPQHF.

This clone was picked up a small number of times. The rearrangement joins TRBV10-3 to TRBJ1-2; D is undetermined. The CDR3 is 14 residues long. The V gene lost 3 bases and the J gene lost 0 bases, with 8 bases spanning the gap. Germline V gives CDR1 ENHRY, CDR2 SYGVKD. The CDR3 DNA reads as TGTGCCATCAGTGACAGTCAATCTAACTATGGCTACACCTTC. It translates to CAISDSQSNYGYTF.

Only a few counts were recorded for this clone. This rearrangement joins TRBV29-1 to TRBJ2-2; weak D call: TRBD1 (5 bases). Between the trimmed V and J ends, which lost 7 bases and 6 bases, there was a span of 15 bases. Per germline, CDR1 SQVTM and CDR2 ANQGSEA. The CDR3 contains 13 residues. The CDR3 nucleotides read TGCAGCGCCGCCCTCCAGGGATCCGGGGAGCTGTTTTTT. Protein product: CSAALQGSGELFF.